One sample yielded the 20 T cell receptor beta chains listed below, sequenced in a study of T cell responses to AZD1222 COVID-19 vaccine (dated by TCRdb to the early 2020s). This specimen's time point label, interpreted: baseline before first vaccination. Libraries were prepared through the immunoSEQ multiplex PCR assay. TCRdb provides this immuneACCESS table in a form limited to in-frame rearrangements. Some clones are lacking; in checked studies, under half of them reflect an unresolved V gene, and why the rest are absent is not known. The sample table holds around 100,000 clones, of which around nine tenths were seen once. The ten largest clones take up 15% to 20% of the sample. This specimen was peripheral blood, taken on day 0 of AZD1222 vaccination. The source of these receptors is an adult in good health.

The chain joins TRBV25-1 to TRBJ2-5; D might be TRBD2 (6 bases). The V and J ends lost 3 bases and 3 bases respectively, with 11 bases between them. The CDR3 is 14 amino acids. Germline values: CDR1 MGHDK, CDR2 SYGVNS. CDR3 bases: TGTGCCAGCAGTGAGTCGGGAGCTAAAGAGACCCAGTACTTC. Residues: CASSESGAKETQYF.

The chain combines TRBV4-1 with TRBJ2-5, with D perhaps TRBD2 (5 bases). The CDR3 is made up of 15 amino acids. V lost 0 bases and J lost 0, with 8 bases in between. CDR1 and CDR2 (germline): MGHRA, YSYEKL. CDR3 sequence reads: CASSQDLGDQETQYF. Written as DNA, the CDR3 is TGCGCCAGCAGCCAAGATCTCGGGGACCAAGAGACCCAGTACTTC.

This clone was recorded only once. The chain joins TRBV28 to TRBJ1-5; 8 bases are a match to TRBD1. Per the germline V gene, CDR1 is MDHEN and CDR2 is SYDVKM. The CDR3 is 15 residues long. Trimming at V came to 5 bases and at J to 5 bases, leaving 8 bases not matched to a gene. CDR3 amino acids: CASSLRQGPDQPQHF. CDR3 in DNA: TGTGCCAGCAGTCTCAGACAGGGGCCGGATCAGCCCCAGCATTTT.

The V and J genes are TRBV6-8 and TRBJ1-2, with a tentative D call TRBD1 (6 bases). V dropped 2 bases and J dropped 3 bases, with 19 bases sitting between them. The CDR3 is made up of 17 amino acids. The germline V gene encodes CDR1 MNHGY and CDR2 SAAAGT. CDR3 coding DNA: TGTGCCAGCAGTTACAGGAAGGGCGGAGGGGGAGACTATGGCTACACCTTC. It is translated as CASSYRKGGGGDYGYTF.

The chain carries TRBV4-1 and TRBJ2-5; D call uncertain. V lost 0 bases to trimming and J lost 5 bases, with 10 bases between them. This CDR3 contains 14 residues. From germline, CDR1 is MGHRA and CDR2 YSYEKL. The CDR3 here is CASSQEWLSETQYF. The CDR3, as DNA: TGCGCCAGCAGCCAAGAGTGGCTGTCGGAGACCCAGTACTTC.

The rearrangement uses TRBV9 and TRBJ2-5, with 7 bases lining up with TRBD1. CDR3 length: 14 residues. Trimming removed 0 bases from V and 4 bases from J; junction bases left unmatched: 3. Germline-derived CDR1 and CDR2 are SGDLS and YYNGEE. The CDR3 protein is CASSVGDRVETQYF. DNA for the CDR3: TGTGCCAGCAGCGTAGGCGACAGGGTAGAGACCCAGTACTTC.

This sequence joins TRBV6-1 and TRBJ2-1, with 10 bases lining up with TRBD1. V trimming: 4 bases; J trimming: 8 bases; junction bases outside the gene matches: 14. This CDR3 has 17 amino acids. The germline CDR1 and CDR2 sequences are MNHNS and SASEGT. CDR3 residues: CASSASTGQGIFDEQFF. CDR3 nucleotides: TGTGCCAGCAGTGCCAGCACGGGACAGGGGATTTTTGATGAGCAGTTCTTC.

The rearrangement joins TRBV5-6 to TRBJ2-7; perhaps TRBD1 as D (5 bases). Trimming removed 1 base at V and 6 bases at J, with 5 bases between. Per germline, CDR1 SGHDT and CDR2 YYEEEE. The CDR3 loop spans 11 amino acids. The CDR3 is CASSLRGEQYF. CDR3 coding DNA: TGTGCCAGCAGCTTGAGGGGCGAGCAGTACTTC.

The V call is TRBV7-3, the J call TRBJ2-1, with 9 bases identical to TRBD2. Germline V gene lookup returns CDR1 SGHTA and CDR2 FQGTGA. Losses at the gene ends were 4 bases for V and 8 bases for J; bases not matched to a gene: 9. This CDR3 has 15 amino acids. The CDR3 nucleotides read TGTGCCAGCAGCTCCAGTCATAGCGGGAGTTATGAGCAGTTCTTC. Residues: CASSSSHSGSYEQFF.

The J gene is TRBJ1-6, the V gene TRBV10-3; D is perhaps TRBD1 (5 bases). V lost 8 bases and J lost 5, with 16 bases in between. This CDR3 is 15 amino acids long. CDR1 ENHRY and CDR2 SYGVKD come from the germline V gene. This CDR3 reads CAISLDSVDNSPLHF. CDR3 nucleotide sequence: TGTGCCATCTCCCTTGACAGTGTTGATAATTCACCCCTCCACTTT.

The chain links TRBV18 to TRBJ2-3, with D uncertain. CDR1 is KGHSH and CDR2 is LQKENI in the germline V gene. CDR3 length equals 13 residues. Trimming left V 1 base short and J 0 bases short, with 2 bases between. CDR3 nucleotides: TGTGCCAGCTCACCACAAAGCACAGATACGCAGTATTTT. Protein: CASSPQSTDTQYF.

The chain combines TRBV10-3 with TRBJ2-7; D possibly corresponds to TRBD2 (5 bases). The CDR3 spans 16 residues. The germline V gene has CDR1 ENHRY and CDR2 SYGVKD. Trimming took off 4 bases at V and 4 bases at J, with 20 bases between the two ends. Here the CDR3 reads CAISGGGWERSYEQYF. DNA for the CDR3: TGTGCCATCAGTGGTGGTGGGTGGGAGAGGAGTTACGAGCAGTACTTC.

A single count supports this clone. This rearrangement joins TRBV30 to TRBJ1-5, with 9 bases matching TRBD1. There are 15 residues in the CDR3. Germline CDR1 and CDR2: GTSNPN and SVGIG (reference sequence). J lost 6 bases, V lost 4 bases, and 10 bases had no gene match. The CDR3 loop reads CAWTFKDRGIQPQHF. Written as DNA, the CDR3 is TGTGCCTGGACCTTCAAGGACAGGGGCATTCAGCCCCAGCATTTT.

The sample holds a few counts of this clone. This sequence joins TRBV18 and TRBJ1-5, with TRBD1 matching 9 bases. V trimming: 6 bases; J trimming: 5 bases; junction bases outside the gene matches: 5. This CDR3 spans 14 amino acids. Germline assignment: CDR1 KGHSH and CDR2 LQKENI. The CDR3 nucleotides are TGTGCCAGCTCCCCGGGACAGGGCGATCAGCCCCAGCATTTT. Amino acids: CASSPGQGDQPQHF.

The rearrangement joins TRBV5-6 to TRBJ1-2; D unresolved. The CDR3 totals 12 residues. The V end was cut by 0 bases, the J end by 4 bases, with 4 bases between. Looked up from germline, CDR1 is SGHDT and CDR2 is YYEEEE. The CDR3 protein is CASSLDGYGYTF. The CDR3 region has the DNA TGTGCCAGCAGCTTGGACGGCTATGGCTACACCTTC.

This clone was seen once. The chain carries TRBV2 and TRBJ2-7, with unresolved D. Trimming removed 7 bases from V and 6 bases from J, with 13 bases in between. The CDR3 sequence is 12 residues long. Per germline, CDR1 SNHLY and CDR2 FYNNEI. CDR3 amino acids: CASKPRRPEQYF. In DNA form, the CDR3 reads TGTGCCAGCAAACCCCGGCGTCCCGAGCAGTACTTC.

This clone was seen only once. This chain links TRBV3-1 (or the pseudogene TRBV3-2) with TRBJ2-7, with D perhaps matching TRBD1 (6 bases). CDR1 and CDR2 from the germline V gene are LGHDT and YNNKEL (reference sequence). V was cut by 4 bases and J by 1 base, with 11 bases left in between. This CDR3 is built from 14 residues. CDR3: CASSRETGSYEQYF. The CDR3, as DNA: TGTGCCAGCAGCCGAGAGACAGGTTCCTACGAGCAGTACTTC.

The V gene is TRBV5-6, the J gene TRBJ1-5, with 10 bases aligning to TRBD1. V lost 4 bases and J lost 5; bases outside the gene matches: 12. Germline CDR1 and CDR2: SGHDT and YYEEEE. This CDR3 contains 17 residues. CDR3 in amino acids: CASSHTRRQGAYQPQHF. As DNA, the CDR3 is TGTGCCAGCAGCCATACCCGAAGACAGGGGGCCTATCAGCCCCAGCATTTT.

This clone was counted between two and nine times. The rearrangement joins TRBV5-4 to TRBJ1-3; no clear D gene. The germline V gene encodes CDR1 SGHNT and CDR2 YYREEE (reference sequence). V shed 5 bases and J shed 0 bases, with 6 bases lying between them. The CDR3 has 13 residues. CDR3 nucleotide sequence: TGTGCCAGCAGACAGCACTCTGGAAACACCATATATTTT. Amino acid sequence: CASRQHSGNTIYF.

J is TRBJ1-5 and V is TRBV30; perhaps TRBD1 as D (5 bases). CDR3 length equals 12 residues. V lost 3 bases to trimming and J lost 9 bases, with 12 bases between them. CDR1 is GTSNPN and CDR2 is SVGIG in the germline V gene (reference sequence). The CDR3 DNA sequence: TGTGCCTGGAGCCAGGGTCCGGGGCCCCAGCATTTT. Protein product: CAWSQGPGPQHF.